These T cell receptor beta chains were read from a single sample in a study of shared clonotypes between healthy human individuals. This table comes from immunoSEQ multiplex PCR, and its TCRdb copy is limited to in-frame clones, with some not included. The table has some 1.5 million clones, approximately 96% seen once. Input material: naive CD4+ T cells sorted from blood. These receptors originate from a man aged 25 to 40 in good health. Both conserved end residues are part of each CDR3. A D gene is named only where the DNA matches it firmly. Some rows have no size entry. The others give once, few or many, or a class for an expanded clone.

clone size: NA; V gene: TRBV5-4; J gene: TRBJ1-1; D gene: NA; CDR3 DNA: TGTGCCAGCAGGGCCCAGGGGATGGACACTGAAGCTTTCTTT; CDR3 protein: CASRAQGMDTEAFF
clone size: NA; V gene: TRBV18; J gene: TRBJ2-3; D gene: NA; CDR3 DNA: TGTGCCAGCTCACCACTACCGGACACAGATACGCAGTATTTT; CDR3 protein: CASSPLPDTDTQYF
clone size: NA; V gene: TRBV2; J gene: TRBJ2-1; D gene: TRBD2; CDR3 DNA: TGTGCCAGCAGTGTATGGGTAGCGGGCATGAATGAGCAGTTCTTC; CDR3 protein: CASSVWVAGMNEQFF
clone size: few; V gene: TRBV5-1; J gene: TRBJ2-5; D gene: NA; CDR3 DNA: TGCGCCAGCAGCTTGGCCTTGGAGACCCAGTACTTC; CDR3 protein: CASSLALETQYF
clone size: NA; V gene: TRBV5-6; J gene: TRBJ2-7; D gene: NA; CDR3 DNA: TGTGCCAGCAGCTTCCCCCTTGCCTACGAGCAGTACTTC; CDR3 protein: CASSFPLAYEQYF
clone size: NA; V gene: TRBV5-8; J gene: TRBJ2-2; D gene: TRBD2; CDR3 DNA: TGTGCCAGCAGCTTGGGGGGGACTAGCGGGAGTTCCGGGGAGCTGTTTTTT; CDR3 protein: CASSLGGTSGSSGELFF
clone size: NA; V gene: TRBV21-1; J gene: TRBJ1-2; D gene: NA; CDR3 DNA: TGTGCCAGCAGCAAAGCTGAGAGAACCTATGGCTACACCTTC; CDR3 protein: CASSKAERTYGYTF
clone size: NA; V gene: TRBV5-1; J gene: TRBJ1-3; D gene: NA; CDR3 DNA: TGCGCCAGCAGCTTAGCGGGCTCTGGAAACACCATATATTTT; CDR3 protein: CASSLAGSGNTIYF
clone size: NA; V gene: TRBV5-1; J gene: TRBJ2-2; D gene: TRBD1; CDR3 DNA: TGCGCCAGCAGCCATCCGGGACAGGGCACCGGGGAGCTGTTTTTT; CDR3 protein: CASSHPGQGTGELFF
clone size: NA; V gene: TRBV29-1; J gene: TRBJ1-4; D gene: NA; CDR3 DNA: TGCAGCACCGGGGAGGGCGAAAAACTGTTTTTT; CDR3 protein: CSTGEGEKLFF
clone size: NA; V gene: TRBV2; J gene: TRBJ1-2; D gene: TRBD1; CDR3 DNA: TGTGCCAGCAGAGGTGGGACAGGTTTATATGGCTACACCTTC; CDR3 protein: CASRGGTGLYGYTF
clone size: NA; V gene: TRBV6-6; J gene: TRBJ2-1; D gene: NA; CDR3 DNA: TGTGCCAGCAGTTACGGGGGTCTTCCGGGGACACGTGGGCAGTTCTTC; CDR3 protein: CASSYGGLPGTRGQFF
clone size: NA; V gene: TRBV9; J gene: TRBJ1-2; D gene: NA; CDR3 DNA: TGTGCCAGCAGCGTAGGAAGCGGCGATACAGCGGGCTACACCTTC; CDR3 protein: CASSVGSGDTAGYTF
clone size: NA; V gene: TRBV21-1; J gene: TRBJ2-2; D gene: NA; CDR3 DNA: TGTGCCAGTCCCGGACTAGCGGGACGGCAAAACACCGGGGAGCTGTTTTTT; CDR3 protein: CASPGLAGRQNTGELFF
clone size: NA; V gene: TRBV20-1; J gene: TRBJ2-5; D gene: NA; CDR3 DNA: TGCAGTGCTGAAGACCAAGAGACCCAGTACTTC; CDR3 protein: CSAEDQETQYF
clone size: NA; V gene: TRBV18; J gene: TRBJ2-7; D gene: TRBD1; CDR3 DNA: TGTGCCAGCTCACCTATCCTGGGACAGGGGTACTACGAGCAGTACTTC; CDR3 protein: CASSPILGQGYYEQYF
clone size: NA; V gene: TRBV7-2; J gene: TRBJ1-1; D gene: TRBD1; CDR3 DNA: TGTGCCAGCAGCAACGGACAGGGACGCACTGAAGCTTTCTTT; CDR3 protein: CASSNGQGRTEAFF
clone size: NA; V gene: TRBV7-2; J gene: TRBJ2-4; D gene: NA; CDR3 DNA: TGTGCCAGCAGCTTATCGACTGCCAAAAACATTCAGTACTTC; CDR3 protein: CASSLSTAKNIQYF
clone size: once; V gene: TRBV5-4; J gene: TRBJ2-5; D gene: NA; CDR3 DNA: TGTGCCAGCAGCTTGCTTGGGGGGCCCAAGACCCAGTACTTC; CDR3 protein: CASSLLGGPKTQYF
clone size: NA; V gene: TRBV7-9; J gene: TRBJ1-1; D gene: NA; CDR3 DNA: TGTGCCAGCAGCCCGTTTTTAAGGGTGGACACTGAAGCTTTCTTT; CDR3 protein: CASSPFLRVDTEAFF
clone size: NA; V gene: TRBV18; J gene: TRBJ2-3; D gene: NA; CDR3 DNA: TGTGCCAGCTCACCAACGCAGCTCCCCACAGATACGCAGTATTTT; CDR3 protein: CASSPTQLPTDTQYF
clone size: NA; V gene: TRBV11-1; J gene: TRBJ2-3; D gene: NA; CDR3 DNA: TGTGCCAGCAGCCCCGGGGTAGCCACAGATACGCAGTATTTT; CDR3 protein: CASSPGVATDTQYF
clone size: NA; V gene: TRBV5-4; J gene: TRBJ2-7; D gene: TRBD2; CDR3 DNA: TGTGCCAGCAGCGTGGCTCTAGCGGGAGCGGGGTCCCAGCAGTACTTC; CDR3 protein: CASSVALAGAGSQQYF
clone size: NA; V gene: TRBV7-9; J gene: TRBJ1-5; D gene: NA; CDR3 DNA: TGTGCCAGCAGCCCATTGGGGGGTAGCAATCAGCCCCAGCATTTT; CDR3 protein: CASSPLGGSNQPQHF
clone size: NA; V gene: TRBV5-6; J gene: TRBJ2-5; D gene: NA; CDR3 DNA: TGTGCCAGCAGATTGGGGCCGGGACAAGAGACCCAGTACTTC; CDR3 protein: CASRLGPGQETQYF
clone size: NA; V gene: TRBV18; J gene: TRBJ1-5; D gene: TRBD1; CDR3 DNA: TGTGCCAGCTCACCACTAGGACAGGCGTCTGGTCAGCCCCAGCATTTT; CDR3 protein: CASSPLGQASGQPQHF
clone size: NA; V gene: TRBV9; J gene: TRBJ1-1; D gene: NA; CDR3 DNA: TGTGCCAGCAGCGTAGGGGGTGGCCTTGAAGCTTTCTTT; CDR3 protein: CASSVGGGLEAFF
clone size: NA; V gene: TRBV20-1; J gene: TRBJ2-1; D gene: NA; CDR3 DNA: TGCAGTGCTACGGGACTCCAAGGGCAGTTCTTC; CDR3 protein: CSATGLQGQFF
clone size: NA; V gene: TRBV5-1; J gene: TRBJ2-7; D gene: TRBD2; CDR3 DNA: TGCGCCAGCAGCTTGGTGGTAGCGGGGGCCTACGAGCAGTACTTC; CDR3 protein: CASSLVVAGAYEQYF
clone size: NA; V gene: TRBV7-3; J gene: TRBJ2-2; D gene: NA; CDR3 DNA: TGTGCCAGCCACCAGTTAGCCAAAAACACCGGGGAGCTGTTTTTT; CDR3 protein: CASHQLAKNTGELFF
clone size: NA; V gene: TRBV19; J gene: TRBJ2-1; D gene: TRBD1; CDR3 DNA: TGTGCCAGTAGGCCTGACAGGGGGCGATACAATGAGCAGTTCTTC; CDR3 protein: CASRPDRGRYNEQFF
clone size: NA; V gene: TRBV4-1; J gene: TRBJ1-4; D gene: NA; CDR3 DNA: TGCGCCAGCAGCCAGGGAGGGTTTGCAACTAATGAAAAACTGTTTTTT; CDR3 protein: CASSQGGFATNEKLFF
clone size: once; V gene: TRBV15; J gene: TRBJ2-1; D gene: TRBD2; CDR3 DNA: TGTGCCACCAGCAGCGGATCCGGGACTAGAAACAATGAGCAGTTCTTC; CDR3 protein: CATSSGSGTRNNEQFF
clone size: NA; V gene: TRBV6-6; J gene: TRBJ2-7; D gene: TRBD2; CDR3 DNA: TGTGCCAGCAGTTTCCTAGCGGGAATGGTCTACGAGCAGTACTTC; CDR3 protein: CASSFLAGMVYEQYF
clone size: NA; V gene: TRBV6-6; J gene: TRBJ1-5; D gene: TRBD1; CDR3 DNA: TGTGCCAGCAGTTACTCGTCAGGGGGGCTAAATCAGCCCCAGCATTTT; CDR3 protein: CASSYSSGGLNQPQHF
clone size: NA; V gene: TRBV18; J gene: TRBJ2-1; D gene: TRBD1; CDR3 DNA: TGTGCCAGCTCACCACAGGGACAGGGATACAATGAGCAGTTCTTC; CDR3 protein: CASSPQGQGYNEQFF